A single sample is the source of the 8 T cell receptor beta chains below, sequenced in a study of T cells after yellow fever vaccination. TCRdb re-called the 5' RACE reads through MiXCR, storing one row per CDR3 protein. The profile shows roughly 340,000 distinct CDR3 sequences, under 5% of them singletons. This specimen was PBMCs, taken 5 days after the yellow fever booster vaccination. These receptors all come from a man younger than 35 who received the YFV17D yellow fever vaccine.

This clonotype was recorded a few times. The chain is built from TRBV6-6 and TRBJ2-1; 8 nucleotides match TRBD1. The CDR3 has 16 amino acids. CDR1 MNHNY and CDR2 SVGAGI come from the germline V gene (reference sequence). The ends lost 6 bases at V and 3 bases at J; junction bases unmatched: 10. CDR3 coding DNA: TGTGCCAGCAGAAAACAGACAGGGGCCTACTACAATGAGCAGTTCTTC. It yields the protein CASRKQTGAYYNEQFF.

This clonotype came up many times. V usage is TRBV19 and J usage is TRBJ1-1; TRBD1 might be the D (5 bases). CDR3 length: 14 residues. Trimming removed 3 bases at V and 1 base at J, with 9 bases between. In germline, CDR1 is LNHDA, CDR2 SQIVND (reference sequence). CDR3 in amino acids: CASSIATENTEAFF. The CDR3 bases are TGTGCCAGTAGTATCGCGACAGAGAACACTGAAGCTTTCTTT.

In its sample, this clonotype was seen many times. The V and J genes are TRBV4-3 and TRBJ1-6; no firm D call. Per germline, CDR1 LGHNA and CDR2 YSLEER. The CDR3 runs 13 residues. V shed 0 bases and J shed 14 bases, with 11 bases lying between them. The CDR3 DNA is TGCGCCAGCAGCCAAGATCGGTCTAGCACCCTCCACTTT. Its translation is CASSQDRSSTLHF.

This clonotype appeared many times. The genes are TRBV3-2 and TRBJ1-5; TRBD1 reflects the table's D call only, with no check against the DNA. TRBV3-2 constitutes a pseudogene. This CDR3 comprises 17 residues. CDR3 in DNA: TGTGCCAGCAGCCAAGTGTACAGGGATCATAGCAATCAGCCCCAGCATTTT. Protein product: CASSQVYRDHSNQPQHF.

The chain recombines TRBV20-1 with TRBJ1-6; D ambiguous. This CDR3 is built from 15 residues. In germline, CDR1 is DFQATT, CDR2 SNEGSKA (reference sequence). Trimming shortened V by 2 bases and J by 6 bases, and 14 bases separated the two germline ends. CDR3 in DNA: TGCAGTGCTAGAACAAAAGGACCCCTTAATTCACCCCTCCACTTT. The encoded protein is CSARTKGPLNSPLHF.

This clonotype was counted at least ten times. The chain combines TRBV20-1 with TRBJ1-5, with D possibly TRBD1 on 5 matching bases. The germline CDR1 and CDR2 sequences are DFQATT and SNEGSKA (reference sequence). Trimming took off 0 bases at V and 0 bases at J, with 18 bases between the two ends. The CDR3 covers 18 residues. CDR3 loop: CSARDSPPGILSNQPQHF. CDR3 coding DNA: TGCAGTGCTAGAGATTCCCCCCCAGGGATTCTTAGCAATCAGCCCCAGCATTTT.

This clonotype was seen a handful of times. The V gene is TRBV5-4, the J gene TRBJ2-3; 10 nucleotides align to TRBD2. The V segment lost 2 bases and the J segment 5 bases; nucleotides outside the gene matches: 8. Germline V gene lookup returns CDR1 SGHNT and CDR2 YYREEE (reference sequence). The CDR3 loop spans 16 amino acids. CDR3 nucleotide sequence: TGTGCCAGCAGCTTCGATAGCGGGGGGACGGAAGATACGCAGTATTTT. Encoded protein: CASSFDSGGTEDTQYF.

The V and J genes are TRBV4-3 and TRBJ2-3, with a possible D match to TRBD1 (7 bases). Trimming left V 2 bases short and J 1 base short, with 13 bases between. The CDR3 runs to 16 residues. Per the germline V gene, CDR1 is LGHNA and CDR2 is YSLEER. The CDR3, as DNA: TGCGCCAGCAGCCAAACAGGAGGGACAGGCACAGATACGCAGTATTTT. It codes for CASSQTGGTGTDTQYF.